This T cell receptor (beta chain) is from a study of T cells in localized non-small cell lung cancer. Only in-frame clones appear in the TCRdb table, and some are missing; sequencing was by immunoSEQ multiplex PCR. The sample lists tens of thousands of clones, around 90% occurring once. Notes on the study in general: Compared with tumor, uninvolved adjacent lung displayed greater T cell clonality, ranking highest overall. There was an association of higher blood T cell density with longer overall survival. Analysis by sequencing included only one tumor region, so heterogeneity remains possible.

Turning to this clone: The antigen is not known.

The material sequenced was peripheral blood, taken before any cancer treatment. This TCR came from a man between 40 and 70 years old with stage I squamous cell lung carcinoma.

The CDR3 reads CASSFSGGAVGRDEQYF. CDR3 nucleotide sequence: TGCGCCAGCAGCTTTTCAGGTGGGGCGGTAGGAAGGGACGAGCAGTACTTC. The rearrangement links TRBV5-1 to TRBJ2-7, with D possibly being TRBD1 (5 bases). V lost 2 bases and J lost 5, with 23 bases in between. The CDR3 totals 17 residues. Germline CDR1 and CDR2: SGHRS and YFSETQ.